These 7 T cell receptor beta chains were all obtained from the same sample, sequenced in a study of OX40 agonist ivuxolimab in advanced cancers. Only in-frame clones appear in the TCRdb table, and some are missing; sequencing was by immunoSEQ multiplex PCR. In the table there are 9,500 to 14,000 clones, roughly 86% of which are singletons. The specimen comprised CD4+ or CD8+ T cells sorted from blood, sampled in a trial of the OX40 agonist ivuxolimab. The source is an adult with an advanced solid tumor such as melanoma, head and neck, liver or kidney cancer.

The chain couples TRBV4-3 to TRBJ1-4, with D hard to call. Trimming cost V 0 bases and J 7 bases, with 9 bases left between them. Per germline, CDR1 LGHNA and CDR2 YSLEER. The CDR3 extends over 14 amino acids. The CDR3 DNA follows: TGCGCCAGCAGCCAAGACGGGGAAAGTGAAAAACTGTTTTTT. Its protein is CASSQDGESEKLFF.

The chain is built from TRBV7-8 and TRBJ2-2; 8 bases line up with TRBD1. CDR1 SGHVS and CDR2 FQNEAQ come from the germline V gene. The CDR3 sequence is 16 residues long. After removal of 2 bases from V and 4 bases from J, the junction contained 6 bases not matched to a gene. CDR3 DNA sequence: TGTGCCAGCAGCTTAAGCAGGGGGCGTTTCACCGGGGAGCTGTTTTTT. Translation: CASSLSRGRFTGELFF.

The J gene is TRBJ2-7, the V gene TRBV9; tentatively, D is TRBD2 (6 bases). Germline V lookup: CDR1 SGDLS, CDR2 YYNGEE. CDR3 length equals 14 residues. V gave up 3 bases and J gave up 2 bases, with 12 bases separating them. The CDR3 nucleotides read TGTGCCAGCAGCGGGGGGACTTCGCCCTACGAGCAGTACTTC. It translates to CASSGGTSPYEQYF. Based on the CDR3 plus reference TRBV9 and TRBJ2-7, the full variable domain is DSGVTQTPKHLITATGQRVTLRCSPRSGDLSVYWYQQSLDQGLQFLIQYYNGEERAKGNILERFSAQQFPDLHSELNLSSLELGDSALYFCASSGGTSPYEQYFGPGTRLTVT.

The rearrangement links TRBV9 to TRBJ2-2, with D perhaps matching TRBD2 (6 bases). Germline V lookup: CDR1 SGDLS, CDR2 YYNGEE. This CDR3 has 16 amino acids. Trimming pared 0 bases from V and 1 base from J, leaving 10 bases between. CDR3 protein: CASSVAGLLNTGELFF. DNA for the CDR3: TGTGCCAGCAGCGTAGCTGGACTACTGAACACCGGGGAGCTGTTTTTT.

The V call is TRBV7-8, the J call TRBJ2-1, with D possibly matching TRBD1 (6 bases). Germline-derived CDR1 and CDR2 are SGHVS and FQNEAQ. The CDR3 runs to 13 residues. Trimming took off 4 bases at V and 8 bases at J, with 12 bases between the two ends. The CDR3 bases are TGTGCCAGCAGCTCGTGGGGACACTATGAGCAGTTCTTC. The encoded protein is CASSSWGHYEQFF.

The chain joins TRBV9 to TRBJ1-2, with unresolved D. V was trimmed by 8 bases and J by 2 bases, leaving 13 bases between them. This CDR3 contains 13 residues. CDR1 and CDR2 from the germline V gene are SGDLS and YYNGEE. The chain's CDR3 is CASGKEINYGYTF. Here the CDR3 DNA reads TGTGCCAGTGGTAAGGAAATCAACTATGGCTACACCTTC.

The chain has TRBV4-3 and TRBJ2-1, with D perhaps matching TRBD2 (6 bases). The CDR3 runs 16 residues. CDR1 is LGHNA and CDR2 is YSLEER in the germline V gene. Trimming removed 1 base at V and 3 bases at J, with 13 bases between. CDR3 sequence (DNA): TGCGCCAGCAGCCAAGGTTCGAGGGGAGGCTACAATGAGCAGTTCTTC. Its protein product is CASSQGSRGGYNEQFF.